The source of this T cell receptor beta chain is a study of cytomegalovirus exposure and HLA in healthy donors. Study findings and constraints: Both high specificity and high sensitivity reportedly marked the classifier's diagnosis of cytomegalovirus status. When a later analysis was performed, an Asian-associated ancestry cluster reportedly had fewer N-insertions than the roughly 690-donor mean. A list of 150 or so TCR beta chains associated with cytomegalovirus was given. Indistinguishable V segments, including TRBV6-2 and TRBV6-3, were excluded.

About this clone: Its antigen is as yet unknown.

Primers for the PCR totalled 60 Vbeta and 13 Jbeta. The repertoire was sequenced with immunoSEQ multiplex PCR; TCRdb's copy has only in-frame clones and lacks some. Its clone listing holds about 200,000 clones. With V trimmed by 6 bases and J by 1 base, 6 bases remained unmatched. The CDR3 covers 14 residues. CDR1 is LNHDA and CDR2 is SQIVND in the germline V gene (reference sequence). The receptor's source is a girl aged 2 to 9 in good health and CMV-seropositive. This sequence joins TRBV19 and TRBJ2-7; TRBD1 matches 7 bases. The sequenced sample was PBMCs. The CDR3 spells CASSVGTVSYEQYF. The CDR3 DNA reads as TGTGCCAGTAGCGTCGGGACAGTATCCTACGAGCAGTACTTC.